This T cell receptor (beta chain) was identified during a study of human T cells and chemical hapten exposure. Study-wide results and limits: The study found that DPC sensitization did not change TCRs above 1 in 1000 frequency.

CDR3 size: 12 residues. Germline CDR1 SGHTA, CDR2 FQGNSA. V dropped 3 bases and J dropped 5 bases, with 7 bases sitting between them. Points on this clonotype: Its antigen is as yet unknown.

In the library, unique molecular identifiers were attached to individual cDNA molecules. In the original analysis: TCR counts had a median of approximately 87,000 per sample and spanned roughly 20,000 to 690,600. TCRdb reanalysed the 5' RACE reads using MiXCR and keeps one entry per CDR3 protein. TCRdb's processing, not the authors' own work, is the source of the V and J calls. The sample carries about 81,000 distinct CDR3 sequences, about 8% recorded once. Unfractionated whole blood served as the source for total RNA extraction. The clonotype comes from a male donor in good health. The V and J genes are TRBV7-2 and TRBJ1-1; possible D gene TRBD1, 5 bases. The CDR3 bases are TGTGCCAGCAGCTTCAGGGAAACTGAAGCTTTCTTT. This translates into CASSFRETEAFF.